A selection of T cell receptor beta chains follows, all from one sample in a study of beta chain features in type 1 diabetes. Produced via immunoSEQ multiplex PCR; TCRdb's table is partial and in-frame only. The sample has about 41,000 clones, about 66% seen once. The source material was Tregs from blood. The receptors come from a young man with type 1 diabetes. Some clones in this sample may be carry-over from other donors' samples. Both conserved end residues are part of each CDR3. A D gene is named only where the DNA matches it firmly. Not every row has a clone size; where given, it reads once, few, many or a size class.

J | size | V | D | CDR3 | DNA
TRBJ1-6 | NA | TRBV7-9 | NA | CASSREGVSLHF | TGTGCCAGCAGCCGGGAGGGGGTCTCCCTCCACTTT
TRBJ2-1 | NA | TRBV2 | TRBD2 | CASTSGGDHNEQFF | TGTGCCAGCACCAGCGGGGGGGATCACAATGAGCAGTTCTTC
TRBJ2-5 | NA | TRBV9 | NA | CASSPREGGWETQYF | TGTGCCAGCAGCCCTCGAGAGGGGGGGTGGGAGACCCAGTACTTC
TRBJ2-4 | NA | TRBV28 | NA | CASSLSRGQNIQYF | TGTGCCAGCAGTTTAAGCAGGGGCCAAAACATTCAGTACTTC
TRBJ2-1 | NA | TRBV4-2 | TRBD2 | CASSRGAGGQASGNEQFF | TGTGCCAGCAGCCGAGGAGCGGGGGGGCAGGCTAGTGGAAATGAGCAGTTCTTC
TRBJ2-2 | few | TRBV5-4 | NA | CASSLAGPHTGELFF | TGTGCCAGCAGCTTGGCTGGGCCCCACACCGGGGAGCTGTTTTTT
TRBJ2-3 | NA | TRBV5-6 | TRBD2 | CASTYRGVTDTQYF | TGTGCCAGCACCTATCGGGGGGTGACAGATACGCAGTATTTT
TRBJ2-1 | NA | TRBV18 | NA | CASSPPSPGEQFF | TGTGCCAGCTCACCACCGAGCCCGGGTGAGCAGTTCTTC
TRBJ1-2 | NA | TRBV4-1 | NA | CASSQLTGYGYTF | TGCGCCAGCAGCCAATTAACAGGGTATGGCTACACCTTC
TRBJ2-3 | few | TRBV4-1 | TRBD2 | CASSQGEKIAGGPHTQYF | TGCGCCAGCAGCCAAGGCGAGAAGATAGCGGGGGGCCCACATACGCAGTATTTT
TRBJ1-2 | NA | TRBV7-3 | TRBD1 | CASSLGQGPTPRTF | TGTGCCAGCAGCTTAGGACAGGGCCCCACACCTCGCACCTTC
TRBJ2-5 | few | TRBV6-1 | NA | CASSDGGETQYF | TGTGCCAGCAGTGACGGTGGAGAGACCCAGTACTTC
TRBJ2-6 | NA | TRBV5-5 | TRBD1 | CASRTGQGASGANVLTF | TGTGCCAGCAGGACCGGACAGGGGGCCTCTGGGGCCAACGTCCTGACTTTC
TRBJ2-1 | NA | TRBV7-3 | TRBD2 | CASSTYPGGASEQFF | TGTGCCAGCAGCACCTACCCGGGGGGGGCATCTGAGCAGTTCTTC
TRBJ2-2 | NA | TRBV28 | TRBD1 | CASSLSTGSALPTGELFF | TGTGCCAGCAGTTTGTCGACAGGGAGCGCACTCCCCACCGGGGAGCTGTTTTTT
TRBJ1-6 | few | TRBV7-2 | NA | CASSSERSPLHF | TGTGCCAGCAGCTCCGAGCGGTCACCCCTCCACTTT
TRBJ1-4 | once | TRBV28 | TRBD1 | CASSLWGQGFLFF | TGTGCCAGCAGTTTATGGGGACAGGGTTTCCTGTTTTTT
TRBJ2-3 | NA | TRBV6-6 | NA | CASSYSKKASTQYF | TGTGCCAGCAGTTACTCGAAGAAAGCCTCTACGCAGTATTTT
TRBJ1-1 | medium-sized | TRBV19 | TRBD1 | CASSIAPGGGYTEAFF | TGTGCCAGTAGTATAGCCCCAGGGGGCGGCTACACTGAAGCTTTCTTT
TRBJ2-6 | NA | TRBV29-1 | NA | CSVGEPAGANVLTF | TGCAGCGTTGGGGAGCCGGCTGGGGCCAACGTCCTGACTTTC
TRBJ2-6 | few | TRBV23-1 | NA | CASSPPVNYSGANVLTF | TGCGCCAGCAGTCCCCCAGTCAACTACTCTGGGGCCAACGTCCTGACTTTC
TRBJ1-6 | NA | TRBV2 | NA | CASTRQPSYNSPLHF | TGTGCCAGCACCCGACAGCCCTCCTATAATTCACCCCTCCACTTT
TRBJ2-2 | once | TRBV28 | NA | CASSPPPGAGAVTGELFF | TGTGCCAGCAGTCCACCCCCCGGGGCGGGGGCCGTCACCGGGGAGCTGTTTTTT
TRBJ2-5 | NA | TRBV21-1 | NA | CASSKGSGGARVEETQYF | TGTGCCAGCAGCAAAGGTAGCGGGGGGGCCAGAGTCGAGGAGACCCAGTACTTC
TRBJ1-1 | few | TRBV5-1 | NA | CASAHPGNTEAFF | TGCGCCAGCGCACACCCTGGGAACACTGAAGCTTTCTTT
TRBJ2-7 | NA | TRBV6-6 | TRBD1 | CASSLDRVYHEQYF | TGTGCCAGCAGCCTGGACAGGGTCTACCACGAGCAGTACTTC
TRBJ1-6 | NA | TRBV18 | TRBD1 | CASSSTRDRVSPLHF | TGTGCCAGCTCATCCACACGGGACAGAGTTTCACCCCTCCACTTT
TRBJ2-1 | few | TRBV5-1 | NA | CASSSADRSEQFF | TGCGCCAGCAGCTCGGCTGACAGGAGTGAGCAGTTCTTC
TRBJ2-3 | NA | TRBV29-1 | TRBD1 | CSVIQGSDTQYF | TGCAGCGTTATACAGGGGAGCGATACGCAGTATTTT
TRBJ2-1 | NA | TRBV29-1 | TRBD1 | CSAKDRDYNEQFF | TGCAGCGCCAAGGACAGGGACTACAATGAGCAGTTCTTC
TRBJ2-3 | NA | TRBV9 | TRBD2 | CASSYGTSGTDTQYF | TGTGCCAGCAGCTACGGGACTAGCGGGACAGATACGCAGTATTTT
TRBJ1-2 | NA | TRBV7-9 | TRBD1 | CASSFTGGLGYTF | TGTGCCAGCAGCTTTACAGGGGGCCTCGGCTACACCTTC
TRBJ2-1 | NA | TRBV10-3 | NA | CAIRDSSYNEQFF | TGTGCCATCAGAGATAGCTCCTACAATGAGCAGTTCTTC
TRBJ2-2 | few | TRBV7-9 | TRBD2 | CASSSYRGGRDTGELFF | TGTGCCAGCAGCTCCTACCGGGGGGGCCGGGACACCGGGGAGCTGTTTTTT
TRBJ1-1 | once | TRBV27 | NA | CASSPMRSGVTEAFF | TGTGCCAGCAGTCCGATGCGGTCCGGGGTGACTGAAGCTTTCTTT
TRBJ2-1 | NA | TRBV27 | TRBD2 | CASSPGLAGGSYNEQFF | TGTGCCAGCAGTCCGGGACTAGCGGGGGGTTCCTACAATGAGCAGTTCTTC
TRBJ2-1 | NA | TRBV9 | TRBD2 | CASSVSPGTSGAYSSYNEQFF | TGTGCCAGCAGCGTATCCCCCGGGACTAGCGGGGCCTATTCCTCCTACAATGAGCAGTTCTTC
TRBJ1-5 | NA | TRBV2 | TRBD1 | CASTGTGGLWQPQHF | TGTGCCAGCACGGGGACAGGGGGCCTCTGGCAGCCCCAGCATTTT
TRBJ2-3 | NA | TRBV6-1 | TRBD2 | CASSERSWRGDTDTQYF | TGTGCCAGCAGTGAACGAAGCTGGCGGGGGGACACAGATACGCAGTATTTT
TRBJ2-7 | NA | TRBV2 | NA | CASSHPGARTGPEQYF | TGTGCCAGCAGCCACCCGGGGGCACGGACAGGTCCGGAGCAGTACTTC
TRBJ1-2 | NA | TRBV5-4 | NA | CASRKQGIEGYTF | TGTGCCAGCAGGAAACAGGGAATTGAGGGCTACACCTTC
TRBJ2-7 | NA | TRBV9 | NA | CASSPPAAPYEQYF | TGTGCCAGCAGCCCCCCTGCGGCCCCCTACGAGCAGTACTTC
TRBJ2-7 | NA | TRBV7-9 | TRBD1 | CASSYGTGRGEQYF | TGTGCCAGCAGCTACGGGACAGGACGGGGGGAGCAGTACTTC
TRBJ2-1 | NA | TRBV18 | TRBD1 | CASSPRQGSLWNEQFF | TGTGCCAGCTCACCGAGACAGGGCTCTTTGTGGAATGAGCAGTTCTTC
TRBJ1-2 | NA | TRBV19 | TRBD1 | CASRGVGQHYGYTF | TGTGCCAGTAGAGGAGTGGGACAGCACTATGGCTACACCTTC
TRBJ2-7 | NA | TRBV10-3 | NA | CAISEWGWSNSYEQYF | TGTGCCATCAGTGAATGGGGCTGGTCAAACTCCTACGAGCAGTACTTC
TRBJ2-3 | few | TRBV2 | TRBD1 | CASSDIQGADTQYF | TGTGCCAGCAGTGATATACAGGGGGCAGATACGCAGTATTTT
TRBJ2-5 | NA | TRBV21-1 | NA | CASSKQGLAGGQETQYF | TGTGCCAGCAGCAAGCAAGGACTAGCGGGGGGGCAAGAGACCCAGTACTTC
TRBJ2-2 | NA | TRBV6-5 | NA | CASSYSVRSTGELFF | TGTGCCAGCAGTTACTCGGTCCGGAGCACCGGGGAGCTGTTTTTT